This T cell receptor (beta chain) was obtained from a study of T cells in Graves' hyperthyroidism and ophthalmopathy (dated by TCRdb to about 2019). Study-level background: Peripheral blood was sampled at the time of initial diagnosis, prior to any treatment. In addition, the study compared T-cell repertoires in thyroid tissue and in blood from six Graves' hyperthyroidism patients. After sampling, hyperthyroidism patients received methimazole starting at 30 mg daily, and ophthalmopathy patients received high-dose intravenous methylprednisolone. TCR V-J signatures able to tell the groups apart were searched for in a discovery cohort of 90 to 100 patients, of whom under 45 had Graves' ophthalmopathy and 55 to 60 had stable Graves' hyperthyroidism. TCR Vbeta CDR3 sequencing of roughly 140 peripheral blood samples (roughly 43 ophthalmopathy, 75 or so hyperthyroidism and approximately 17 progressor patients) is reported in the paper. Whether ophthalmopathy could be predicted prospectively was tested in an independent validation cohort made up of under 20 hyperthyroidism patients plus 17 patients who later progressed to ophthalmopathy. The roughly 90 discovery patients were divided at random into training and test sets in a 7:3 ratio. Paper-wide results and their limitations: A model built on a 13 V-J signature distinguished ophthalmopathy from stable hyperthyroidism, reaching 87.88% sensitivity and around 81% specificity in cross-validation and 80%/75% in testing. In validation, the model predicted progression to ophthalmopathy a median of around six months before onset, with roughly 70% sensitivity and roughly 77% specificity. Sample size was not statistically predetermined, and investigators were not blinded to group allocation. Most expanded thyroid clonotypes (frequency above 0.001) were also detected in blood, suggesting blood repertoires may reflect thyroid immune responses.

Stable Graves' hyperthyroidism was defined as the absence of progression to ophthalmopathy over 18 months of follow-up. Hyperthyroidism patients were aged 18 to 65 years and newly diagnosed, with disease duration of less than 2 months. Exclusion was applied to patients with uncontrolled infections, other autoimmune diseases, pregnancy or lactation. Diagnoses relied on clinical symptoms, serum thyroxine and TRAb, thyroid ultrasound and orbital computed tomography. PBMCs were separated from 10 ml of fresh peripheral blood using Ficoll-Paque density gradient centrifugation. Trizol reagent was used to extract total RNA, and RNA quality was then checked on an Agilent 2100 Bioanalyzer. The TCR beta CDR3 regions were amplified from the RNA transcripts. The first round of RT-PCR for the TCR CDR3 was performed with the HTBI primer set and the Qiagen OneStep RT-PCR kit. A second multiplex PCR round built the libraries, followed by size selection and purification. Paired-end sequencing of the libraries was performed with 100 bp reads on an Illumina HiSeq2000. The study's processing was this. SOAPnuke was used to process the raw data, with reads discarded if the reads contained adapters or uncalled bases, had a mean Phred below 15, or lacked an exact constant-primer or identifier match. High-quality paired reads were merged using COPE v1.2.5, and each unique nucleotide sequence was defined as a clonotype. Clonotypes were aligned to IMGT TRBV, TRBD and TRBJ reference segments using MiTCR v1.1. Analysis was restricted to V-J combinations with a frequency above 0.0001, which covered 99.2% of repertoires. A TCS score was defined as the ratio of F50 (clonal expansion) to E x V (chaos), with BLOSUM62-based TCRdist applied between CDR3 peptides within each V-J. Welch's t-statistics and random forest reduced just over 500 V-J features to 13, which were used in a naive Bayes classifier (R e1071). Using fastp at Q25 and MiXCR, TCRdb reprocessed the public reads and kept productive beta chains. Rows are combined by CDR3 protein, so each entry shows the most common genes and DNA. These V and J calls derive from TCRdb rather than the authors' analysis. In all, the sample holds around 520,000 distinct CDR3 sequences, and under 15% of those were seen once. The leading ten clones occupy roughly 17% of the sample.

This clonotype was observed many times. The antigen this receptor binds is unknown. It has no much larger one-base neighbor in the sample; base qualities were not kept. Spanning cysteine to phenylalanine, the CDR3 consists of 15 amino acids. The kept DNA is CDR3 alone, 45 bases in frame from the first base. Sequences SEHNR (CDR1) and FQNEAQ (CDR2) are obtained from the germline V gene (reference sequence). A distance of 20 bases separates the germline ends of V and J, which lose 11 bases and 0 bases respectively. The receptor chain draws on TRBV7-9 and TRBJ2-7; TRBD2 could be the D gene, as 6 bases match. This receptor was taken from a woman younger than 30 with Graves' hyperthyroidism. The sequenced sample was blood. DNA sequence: TGTGCCGTCCGGGGCGGGATACAGAGCTCCTACGAGCAGTACTTC. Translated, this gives CAVRGGIQSSYEQYF.